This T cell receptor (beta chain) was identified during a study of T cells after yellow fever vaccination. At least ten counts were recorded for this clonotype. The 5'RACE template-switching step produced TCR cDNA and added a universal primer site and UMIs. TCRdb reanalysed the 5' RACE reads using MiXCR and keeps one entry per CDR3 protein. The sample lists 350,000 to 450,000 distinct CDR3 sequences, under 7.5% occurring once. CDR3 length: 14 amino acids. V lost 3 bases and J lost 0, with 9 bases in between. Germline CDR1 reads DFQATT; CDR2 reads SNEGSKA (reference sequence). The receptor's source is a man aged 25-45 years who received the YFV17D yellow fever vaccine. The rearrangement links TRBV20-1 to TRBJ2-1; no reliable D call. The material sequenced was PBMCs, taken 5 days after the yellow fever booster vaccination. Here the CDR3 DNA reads TGCAGTGCTAGGACTTTGAGCTCCTACAATGAGCAGTTCTTC. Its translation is CSARTLSSYNEQFF.